This T cell receptor beta chain was identified in a study of radiotherapy plus CTLA-4 blockade in lung cancer. This CDR3 has 16 residues. Germline values: CDR1 SNHLY, CDR2 FYNNEI. V was cut by 4 bases and J by 2 bases, with 18 bases left in between. Produced via immunoSEQ multiplex PCR; TCRdb's table is partial and in-frame only. The table lists around 45,000 clones, roughly 67% of them singletons. This clonotype was obtained from a human donor with non-small cell lung cancer who had a partial response to radiotherapy plus ipilimumab. Sample: peripheral blood, taken from a patient treated with radiotherapy plus ipilimumab. This chain uses TRBV2 with TRBJ2-7; a possible D gene is TRBD2 (8 bases). CDR3 loop: CASSGSRGGTAYEQYF. The DNA for the CDR3 is TGTGCCAGCAGTGGGTCCCGGGGGGGGACAGCCTACGAGCAGTACTTC.